This T cell receptor (beta chain) was obtained from a study of CD8+ T cells in alopecia areata. Study findings and constraints: Persistence in scalp and blood during tofacitinib was observed for many expanded lesional clones.

The junction had 4 bases not matched to a gene; V was cut back by 5 bases and J by 3 bases. Per the germline V gene, CDR1 is MNHEY and CDR2 is SVGAGI. The CDR3 is 14 amino acids. As regards this clone: Its antigen is as yet unknown.

Treatment: oral pan-JAK inhibitor, 5-10 mg twice daily. TCR sequencing used cDNA made by reverse transcription of extracted RNA. Here immunoSEQ multiplex PCR was the method, and the copy in TCRdb shows in-frame clones only, minus some. The repertoire holds around 100,000 clones, with roughly 60% as singletons. Sequencing was performed on CD8+ T cells sorted from blood, taken between weeks 55 and 65, from a patient treated with tofacitinib. This receptor was obtained from a human donor with alopecia areata. The chain recombines TRBV6-5 with TRBJ2-3, with TRBD2 matching 8 bases. The DNA for the CDR3 is TGTGCCAGCAGTCGCGGGGGGTTTACAGATACGCAGTATTTT. This codes for CASSRGGFTDTQYF.